Each of the 30 T cell receptor beta chains below was sequenced from the same sample in a study of CD8 T cells in ankylosing spondylitis. TCRdb recomputed calls from the 5' RACE reads with MiXCR, one row per CDR3 protein. The table has 350,000 or so distinct CDR3 sequences, around 10% seen once. The sample consisted of blood, either unsorted or a sorted T cell fraction (not recorded which). The receptors shown here come from a female donor with ankylosing spondylitis or in good health (not recorded which).

The gene calls are TRBV29-1 and TRBJ2-3; D is unclear. Germline V gene data show CDR1 as SQVTM and CDR2 as ANQGSEA. Trimming shortened V by 7 bases and J by 7 bases, and 9 bases separated the two germline ends. CDR3 length equals 10 residues. The CDR3 region is CSGGRNTQYF. As DNA, the CDR3 is TGCAGCGGAGGACGGAATACGCAGTATTTT.

The table lists this clonotype with many counts. The chain carries TRBV10-2 and TRBJ2-1, with 7 bases matching TRBD1. V lost 1 base, J lost 5 bases, and 8 bases stayed unmatched. Germline V gene data show CDR1 as WSHSY and CDR2 as SAAADI. The CDR3 extends over 16 amino acids. The DNA of the CDR3 is TGCGCCAGCAGTGAGTGGGACAGTACTGCTAACAATGAGCAGTTCTTC. This translates into CASSEWDSTANNEQFF.

This clonotype occurred many times. The J gene is TRBJ1-1, the V gene TRBV11-2; D perhaps matches TRBD1 (5 bases). This CDR3 region has 14 residues. The germline V gene encodes CDR1 SGHAT and CDR2 FQNNGV. V dropped 3 bases and J dropped 1 base, with 9 bases sitting between them. CDR3 nucleotide sequence: TGTGCCAGCAGCTTGACAGCCTGGAACACTGAAGCTTTCTTT. Its translation: CASSLTAWNTEAFF.

This clonotype was observed many times. V usage is TRBV4-2 and J usage is TRBJ1-3, with no clear D. CDR3 length equals 16 residues. Germline CDR1 LGHNA, CDR2 YNFKEQ. V was clipped by 0 bases and J by 0 bases, with 9 bases between them. The CDR3 DNA reads TGTGCCAGCAGCCAAGAGGGAAGTTACTCTGGAAACACCATATATTTT. It translates to CASSQEGSYSGNTIYF.

The table lists this clonotype with many counts. This sequence joins TRBV5-1 and TRBJ2-3, with 10 bases identical to TRBD2. The V segment lost 6 bases and the J segment 6 bases; nucleotides outside the gene matches: 7. The germline gives CDR1 SGHRS, CDR2 YFSETQ. CDR3 length: 14 residues. This chain's CDR3 is CASTLAGARDTQYF. The DNA of the CDR3 is TGCGCCAGCACCCTAGCGGGAGCGCGCGATACGCAGTATTTT.

The chain joins TRBV29-1 to TRBJ2-7; 7 bases fit TRBD1. Germline loops: CDR1 SQVTM, CDR2 ANQGSEA. Unmatched junction bases numbered 5, after V lost 3 bases and J lost 9 bases. The CDR3 spans 11 residues. CDR3: CSVDRGQAQYF. The CDR3 region has the DNA TGCAGCGTTGATAGGGGGCAAGCGCAGTACTTC.

This clonotype was picked up many times. The chain joins TRBV6-2 or TRBV6-3 to TRBJ2-3; D gene uncertain. Germline CDR1 reads MNHEY; CDR2 reads SVGEGT. The V end was cut by 6 bases, the J end by 1 base, with 14 bases between. The CDR3 is 15 residues long. The CDR3 reads CASRGPTFRTDTQYF. CDR3 nucleotides: TGTGCCAGCAGGGGCCCCACTTTTCGCACAGATACGCAGTATTTT.

This clonotype was detected ten times or more. This CDR3 is CASSQESGTSGSPGREQYF. The CDR3 DNA reads as TGTGCCAGCAGCCAAGAATCGGGGACTAGCGGGAGTCCAGGGCGGGAGCAGTACTTC. V gene TRBV4-2 combines with J gene TRBJ2-7; 14 bases are shared with TRBD2. V dropped 0 bases and J dropped 7; count of bases not matched to a gene: 14. CDR1 is LGHNA and CDR2 is YNFKEQ in the germline V gene. The CDR3 length is 19 residues.

As to this clonotype: It may be a read error: a sequence one base away is much more abundant. The conserved phenylalanine or tryptophan is not found at the CDR3 terminus, so this likely reflects a read error. The V call is TRBV20-1, the J call TRBJ2-3, with 9 bases that match TRBD1. The CDR3 loop spans 14 amino acids. The junction had 11 bases not matched to a gene; V was cut back by 6 bases and J by 7 bases. Germline CDR1 reads DFQATT; CDR2 reads SNEGSKA (reference sequence). CDR3 coding DNA: TGCAGTGCCAGACTCCAACAGGGGGCACATACGCAGTATTTA. Translated: CSARLQQGAHTQYL.

This clonotype was observed a handful of times. This chain links TRBV20-1 with TRBJ2-7; D may be TRBD1 (5 bases). CDR1 and CDR2 (germline): DFQATT, SNEGSKA (reference sequence). Trimming shortened V by 3 bases and J by 6 bases, and 15 bases separated the two germline ends. The CDR3 covers 13 residues. Written as DNA, the CDR3 is TGCAGTGCTAGGGCTGGGGCCTACTCCGAGCAGTACTTC. Translation gives CSARAGAYSEQYF.

This chain connects TRBV7-2 to TRBJ2-7, with 7 bases fitting TRBD2. The CDR3 covers 13 residues. Trimming took 5 bases from V and 4 from J; bases not matched to a gene: 5. Looked up from germline, CDR1 is SGHTA and CDR2 is FQGNSA. The CDR3 DNA follows: TGTACCAGCAGCCCCGTAGCGGGTTACGAGCAGTACTTC. Protein: CTSSPVAGYEQYF.

This clonotype was recorded a few times. This rearrangement joins TRBV6-4 to TRBJ2-3; 8 bases fit TRBD2. The germline gives CDR1 MRHNA, CDR2 SNTAGT. Germline trimming cut 2 bases from V and 4 bases from J; bases unmatched to any gene: 8. This CDR3 contains 16 residues. The DNA of the CDR3 is TGTGCCAGCAGTGACCGGTCGGGAGGGTTCCCAGATACGCAGTATTTT. Its translation is CASSDRSGGFPDTQYF.

Notes on this clonotype: This could be a read error, since a much larger clone is one nucleotide away. V is TRBV12-3 or TRBV12-4 and J is TRBJ2-5; 10 positions match TRBD2. This CDR3 is built from 15 residues. In DNA form, the CDR3 reads TGTGCCAGCAGTTTACTTCTAGCGGGAGCCGAGACCCAGTCCTTC. Protein product: CASSLLLAGAETQSF.

Many counts were recorded for this clonotype. This chain links TRBV28 with TRBJ1-4, with D perhaps matching TRBD1 (5 bases). CDR1 is MDHEN, CDR2 SYDVKM, per germline. This CDR3 comprises 15 residues. The V end lost 6 bases, the J end lost 3 bases, and 14 bases lay between the germline ends. CDR3 DNA: TGTGCCAGCAGGGAGGGGATTCGGGCTAATGAAAAACTGTTTTTT. It codes for CASREGIRANEKLFF.

This clonotype appeared a few times. V and J are TRBV20-1 and TRBJ1-1, with unresolved D. The CDR3 is 14 residues long. Per the germline V gene, CDR1 is DFQATT and CDR2 is SNEGSKA (reference sequence). V lost 1 base, J lost 0 bases, and 9 bases lay in between. This CDR3 reads CSARVGSVNTEAFF. The CDR3 region has the DNA TGCAGTGCTAGAGTGGGAAGTGTGAACACTGAAGCTTTCTTT.

This clonotype was counted at least ten times. The chain is built from TRBV20-1 and TRBJ1-4; the D is unclear. Trimming took off 2 bases at V and 8 bases at J, with 9 bases between the two ends. Germline V lookup: CDR1 DFQATT, CDR2 SNEGSKA (reference sequence). The CDR3 is 12 amino acids. The CDR3 spells CSARTGSEKLFF. CDR3 DNA sequence: TGCAGTGCTAGAACGGGATCCGAAAAACTGTTTTTT.

Comment on this clonotype: It may be a read error: a sequence one base away is much more abundant. The chain recombines TRBV19 with TRBJ2-1, with D unresolved. The CDR3 length is 15 residues. The germline gives CDR1 LNHDA, CDR2 SQIVND (reference sequence). The CDR3 bases are TGTACCAGTAGTATTTCAAGCGTCGGGCGGAATGAGCAGTTCTTC. As protein: CTSSISSVGRNEQFF.

This clonotype has a count of ten or more. This rearrangement joins TRBV5-1 to TRBJ2-7, with 8 positions matching TRBD2. The J segment lost 6 bases and the V segment lost 7 bases, leaving 9 bases of the junction unmatched. Germline values: CDR1 SGHRS, CDR2 YFSETQ. The CDR3 contains 13 residues. CDR3 DNA sequence: TGCGCCAGCGCTGGGACTAGGGGATCCGAGCAGTACTTC. It is translated as CASAGTRGSEQYF.

This clonotype occurred many times. The gene calls are TRBV11-2 and TRBJ1-1, with D possibly TRBD1 on 6 matching bases. The CDR3 spans 12 residues. Trimming pared 6 bases from V and 12 bases from J, leaving 17 bases between. Germline V CDR1 and CDR2: SGHAT, FQNNGV. As DNA, the CDR3 is TGTGCCAGCAGTCCTTACAGGGCCGGGACTTTCTTT. Residues: CASSPYRAGTFF. Full variable domain (rest looked up from reference TRBV11-2 and TRBJ1-1): EAGVAQSPRYKIIEKRQSVAFWCNPISGHATLYWYQQILGQGPKLLIQFQNNGVVDDSQLPKDRFSAERLKGVDSTLKIQPAKLEDSAVYLCASSPYRAGTFFGQGTRLTVV.

The sample holds many counts of this clonotype. V gene TRBV28 combines with J gene TRBJ2-1; perhaps D is TRBD1 or TRBD2 (5 bases each). V was cut by 5 bases and J by 9 bases, with 20 bases left in between. Germline loops: CDR1 MDHEN, CDR2 SYDVKM. The CDR3 has 15 residues. The CDR3 nucleotides read TGTGCCAGCAGTACCGGGACCACCTGGACAACTGAGCAGTTCTTC. Residues: CASSTGTTWTTEQFF.

There are many counts of this clonotype. The chain couples TRBV20-1 to TRBJ2-1; D may be TRBD1 (7 bases). V lost 1 base, J lost 8 bases, and 9 bases lay in between. Germline V lookup: CDR1 DFQATT, CDR2 SNEGSKA (reference sequence). The CDR3 is 12 residues long. CDR3 amino acids: CSARVRGDEQFF. DNA for the CDR3: TGCAGTGCTAGAGTCAGGGGGGATGAGCAGTTCTTC.

This clonotype was found many times. This chain uses TRBV6-5 with TRBJ2-7; a weak D match, TRBD1 (6 bases). CDR1 MNHEY and CDR2 SVGAGI come from the germline V gene. The CDR3 spans 13 residues. V was cut by 4 bases and J by 5 bases, with 12 bases left in between. The CDR3, as DNA: TGTGCCAGCAGTTGGGGGACAATCAACGAGCAGTACTTC. Encoded protein: CASSWGTINEQYF.

This chain uses TRBV12-3 or TRBV12-4 with TRBJ2-1; 9 nucleotides line up with TRBD2. J was trimmed by 8 bases and V by 8 bases; bases with no gene match: 16. There are 16 residues in the CDR3. The CDR3 DNA follows: TGTGCCAGCGTTGGGGGTTTAGCGGGAGTCTTCGATGAGCAGTTCTTC. It specifies CASVGGLAGVFDEQFF.

This clonotype was found many times. This chain links TRBV5-1 with TRBJ2-3; D gene unclear. Deletions cut 0 bases from V and 2 bases from J, with 10 bases between. Germline V gene sequence: CDR1 SGHRS, CDR2 YFSETQ. The CDR3 loop spans 15 amino acids. The CDR3 sequence is CASSLERTATDTQYF. The CDR3 DNA sequence: TGCGCCAGCAGCTTGGAAAGGACGGCCACAGATACGCAGTATTTT.

The table lists this clonotype with many counts. This rearrangement joins TRBV3-1 to TRBJ2-7; no definite D call. Germline CDR1 is LGHDT and CDR2 is YNNKEL (reference sequence). Trimming pared 1 base from V and 6 bases from J, leaving 7 bases between. The CDR3 is made up of 12 amino acids. CDR3 DNA sequence: TGTGCCAGCAGCCAAGCCCCGTTCGAGCAGTACTTC. Translated: CASSQAPFEQYF.

This clonotype showed up many times. This chain uses TRBV7-8 with TRBJ2-1; 12 bases are shared with TRBD2. V shed 4 bases, J shed 6 bases, and the junction held 7 bases outside the gene matches. Germline CDR1 is SGHVS and CDR2 is FQNEAQ. The CDR3 has 16 residues. The CDR3: CASSSSGGAKFNEQFF. The DNA of the CDR3 is TGTGCCAGCAGCTCTAGCGGGGGGGCCAAATTCAATGAGCAGTTCTTC.

This clonotype was found many times. The J gene is TRBJ1-4, the V gene TRBV7-2; D not certain. The V end lost 1 base, the J end lost 10 bases, and 10 bases lay between the germline ends. CDR1 is SGHTA and CDR2 is FQGNSA in the germline V gene. The CDR3 has 13 amino acids. Written as DNA, the CDR3 is TGTGCCAGCAGCTTAGAGTCGGGAGGAAAACTGTTTTTT. This encodes CASSLESGGKLFF.

This clonotype has a handful of counts. The chain uses TRBV12-3 or TRBV12-4 and TRBJ2-5; the match to TRBD1 covers 7 bases. The CDR3 spans 15 residues. The V and J ends lost 7 bases and 3 bases, in that order; junction bases with no gene match: 11. The CDR3 nucleotides read TGTGCCAGCAACCTCAGAGGGGGCGCGGAAGAGACCCAGTACTTC. Protein sequence: CASNLRGGAEETQYF.

The table lists this clonotype with many counts. The chain combines TRBV5-1 with TRBJ2-2; the D gene is possibly TRBD2 (6 bases). The length of the CDR3 is 15 residues. CDR1 SGHRS and CDR2 YFSETQ come from the germline V gene. Trimming took 4 bases from V and 0 from J, leaving 10 bases between them. The CDR3 DNA is TGCGCCAGCAGCCGCGGGGCACCGAACACCGGGGAGCTGTTTTTT. Residues: CASSRGAPNTGELFF.

This clonotype was recorded many times. V usage is TRBV20-1 and J usage is TRBJ1-5; D unclear. Germline V gene sequence: CDR1 DFQATT, CDR2 SNEGSKA (reference sequence). CDR3 size: 17 residues. V was pared by 0 bases and J by 1 base, with 16 bases between. Written as DNA, the CDR3 is TGCAGTGCTAGAGATCTTCTGGGTAGACAAAGCAATCAGCCCCAGCATTTT. Protein: CSARDLLGRQSNQPQHF.